This is a list of T cell receptor beta chains from one sample in a study of low-dose radiotherapy and immunotherapy resistance in tumors. TCRdb independently ran MiXCR on the reads; one entry per CDR3 protein. Altogether fewer than 110,000 distinct CDR3 sequences are present, less than 25% being singletons, with the ten largest covering about 4%. The sample was PBMCs, taken after low-dose radiotherapy plus immunotherapy. The receptors were sampled from a male donor with prostate cancer. Both conserved end residues are part of each CDR3. D genes are given only for firm matches. Clone size is shown for a subset of rows, as once, few, many or a class of expanded clone.

many,TRBV7-9,TRBJ2-3,12,NA,TGTGCCAGCAGGCCGTTCACAGATACGCAGTATTTT,CASRPFTDTQYF
many,TRBV2,TRBJ2-5,15,NA,TGTGCCAGCAGTGGGTCTGGGCAGTACCAAGAGACCCAGTACTTC,CASSGSGQYQETQYF
NA,TRBV5-1,TRBJ1-5,13,NA,TGCGCCAGCAGCTTGGATTCGGGTCAGCCCCAGCATTTT,CASSLDSGQPQHF
many,TRBV12-3/TRBV12-4,TRBJ1-2,14,NA,TGTGCCAGCAGTCGAGGGGCCCCTAACTATGGCTACACCTTC,CASSRGAPNYGYTF
many,TRBV11-2,TRBJ2-1,15,TRBD2,TGTGCCAGCAGCCATGGCGCCGGGGGGGCCGGTGAGCAGTTCTTC,CASSHGAGGAGEQFF
many,TRBV19,TRBJ1-2,20,NA,TGTGCCAGTAGTATTCGTTTATTATTCCACGACGACCCAACCCCCTATGGCTACACCTTC,CASSIRLLFHDDPTPYGYTF
many,TRBV14,TRBJ2-5,17,TRBD2,TGTGCCAGCAGCCAAGTTTATCGACTAGCGGGGGGAGAGACCCAGTACTTC,CASSQVYRLAGGETQYF
many,TRBV11-3,TRBJ2-3,13,NA,TGTGCCAGCAGCCCTCGACCGACAGATACGCAGTATTTT,CASSPRPTDTQYF
many,TRBV15,TRBJ1-2,14,TRBD1,TGTGCCACCAGCCCCCAAAGGGACAGCTATGGCTACACCTTC,CATSPQRDSYGYTF
many,TRBV6-2/TRBV6-3,TRBJ2-7,15,NA,TGTGCCAGCAGCTCCCGACAGCGAGCTTGGTACGAGCAGTACTTC,CASSSRQRAWYEQYF
many,TRBV20-1,TRBJ2-5,11,NA,TGCAGTGCCCACCGGATGGAGACCCAGTACTTC,CSAHRMETQYF
few,TRBV27,TRBJ1-6,15,NA,TGTGCCAGCAGTCCTCGGGGGCAGGGTGATTCACCCCTCCACTTT,CASSPRGQGDSPLHF
NA,TRBV7-2,TRBJ1-1,15,TRBD1,TGTGCCAGCAGCTCTTACGGGACAGCAAACACTGAAGCTTTCTTT,CASSSYGTANTEAFF
many,TRBV2,TRBJ1-5,15,TRBD1,TGTGCCAGCAGCCGCGGACAGGGCTGGGATCAGCCCCAGCATTTT,CASSRGQGWDQPQHF
many,TRBV2,TRBJ2-3,16,NA,TGTGCCAGCAGTGCCCCCATCTGGGGGCGCACAGATACGCAGTATTTT,CASSAPIWGRTDTQYF
many,TRBV2,TRBJ1-6,15,NA,TGTGCCAGCAGTGAGAGACAGGCCTATAATTCACCCCTCCACTTT,CASSERQAYNSPLHF
many,TRBV20-1,TRBJ2-3,17,TRBD2,TGCAGTGCTAGAGATCACCGGGGAGGGCGAGGCACAGATACGCAGTATTTT,CSARDHRGGRGTDTQYF
many,TRBV21-1,TRBJ1-2,17,NA,TGTGCCAGCAGCGCAGAGCCGGGACAGGGAGAATCTAATGGCTACACCTTC,CASSAEPGQGESNGYTF
many,TRBV5-6,TRBJ2-7,15,TRBD1,TGTGCCAGCAGCCTCTCGGGACAGAGTTTTGGAGAGCAGTACTTC,CASSLSGQSFGEQYF
many,TRBV20-1,TRBJ1-2,15,NA,TGCAGTGCTAGGGATCTAGGGCAGGGGCCCTATGGCTACACCTTC,CSARDLGQGPYGYTF
many,TRBV29-1,TRBJ1-2,13,TRBD1,TGCAGCGTTGCTCAGGCAGGGGGCTCTGGCTACACCTTC,CSVAQAGGSGYTF
NA,TRBV18,TRBJ2-7,15,NA,TGTGCCAGCTCACCCGAGGGCCCCAGGGCGTCGGAGCAGTACTTC,CASSPEGPRASEQYF
NA,TRBV6-6,TRBJ2-7,16,TRBD2,TGTGCCAGCAGTAACGGACTAGCGGGGGCCGGCTACGAGCAGTACTTC,CASSNGLAGAGYEQYF
many,TRBV12-3/TRBV12-4,TRBJ1-5,12,NA,TGTGCCAGCAGAGGGTTGGGTCAGCCCCAGCATTTT,CASRGLGQPQHF
many,TRBV19,TRBJ2-5,15,NA,TGTGCCAGTAGTATTCCCCGGGCGGGACTGGAGACCCAGTACTTC,CASSIPRAGLETQYF
NA,TRBV29-1,TRBJ2-7,10,NA,TGCAGCGTTGCCCAGGGGGAGCAGTACTTC,CSVAQGEQYF
NA,TRBV20-1,TRBJ2-7,15,TRBD1,TGCAGTGCTATAGCTCAAGGACAGGGCTCCTACGAGCAGTACTTC,CSAIAQGQGSYEQYF
few,TRBV7-3,TRBJ2-5,17,TRBD2,TGTGCCAGCAGCCCCGGGTGGACTAGCGGGGACCAAGAGACCCAGTACTTC,CASSPGWTSGDQETQYF
many,TRBV18,TRBJ2-2,15,NA,TGTGCCAGCTCACCAGTCACAGGAGACACCGGGGAGCTGTTTTTT,CASSPVTGDTGELFF
few,TRBV6-2/TRBV6-3,TRBJ2-5,12,NA,TGTGCCAGCAGTGAAGCGCGAGAGAACCAGTACTTC,CASSEARENQYF
many,TRBV29-1,TRBJ2-7,14,TRBD1,TGCAGCGTTGAGGGGACAGGAGAAGTCTACGAGCAGTACTTC,CSVEGTGEVYEQYF
few,TRBV23-1,TRBJ1-5,18,TRBD1,TGCGCCAGCAGTCTGGGTAGGACAGGGGCGGACCGCAATCAGCCCCAGCATTTT,CASSLGRTGADRNQPQHF